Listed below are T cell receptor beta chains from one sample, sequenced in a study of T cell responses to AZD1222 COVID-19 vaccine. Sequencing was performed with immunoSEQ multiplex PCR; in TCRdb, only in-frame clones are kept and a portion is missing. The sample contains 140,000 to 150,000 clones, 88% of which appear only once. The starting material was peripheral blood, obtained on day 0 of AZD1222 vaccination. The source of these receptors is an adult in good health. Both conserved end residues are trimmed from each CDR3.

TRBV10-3	ATKDRNSGNTIY
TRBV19	ASSASGTGLGETQY
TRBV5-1	ASGEGYGYT
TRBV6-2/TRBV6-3	ASNPDRRNTIY
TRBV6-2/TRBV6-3	ASSYFGGGDSYNEQF
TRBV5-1	ASSPTEDSPLH
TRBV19	ASSAPYRVVNTEAF
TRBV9	ASSVWGAPPLH
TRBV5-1	ASSFSGGNEKLF
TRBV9	ASSPRDGSNEKLF
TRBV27	ASAPGVASTGELF
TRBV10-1	ANPRLAGGTYEQY
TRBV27	ASSSLGGDTQY
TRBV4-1	ASRGVLTFYNEQF
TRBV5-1	ASSLTGGTSYEQY
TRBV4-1	ASSQGPLADVAKNIQY
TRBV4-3	ASSRVGTGGTGYT
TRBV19	ASSNARDTDTQY